This T cell receptor beta chain is drawn from a study of blood T cell repertoires in COVID-19. On the study more broadly: COVID-19 samples from acute and convalescent phases originated in the United States, Italy and Spain.

In the source study's methods: For nucleated cells, counts were estimated from reference gene primer amplification. Clones were read by immunoSEQ multiplex PCR, and TCRdb kept only the in-frame ones, dropping some. That table gives V, J and clone size, and the DNA gave D and trimming. The sample has some 170,000 clones, approximately 80% seen once. The study recruited people aged 18 to 89 years across 20 to 30 US areas. This sequence was found in a man between 45 and 60 years old who had recovered from COVID-19. Specimen: PBMCs or T cells enriched from blood (not recorded which).

CDR3 in DNA: TGTGCCAGCAGCTTGGGACAGGGGGCGCTTAGTGGCTACACCTTC. Protein sequence: CASSLGQGALSGYTF. The chain uses TRBV5-4 and TRBJ1-2; 10 bases fit TRBD1. Germline V gene lookup returns CDR1 SGHNT and CDR2 YYREEE (reference sequence). The CDR3 totals 15 residues. J was trimmed by 7 bases and V by 0 bases; bases with no gene match: 6.